This T cell receptor beta chain comes out of a study of metastatic and nonmetastatic thyroid tumors (dated by TCRdb to 2018 to 2020). About the study as a whole: Repertoires were compared across peripheral blood and tumor or nodule tissue samples from malignant and benign thyroid patients.

General conclusions and limits of the study: TCR beta diversity was reported as significantly higher in malignant tumors than in benign nodules, in both blood and tumor samples.

A word on this clone: Its antigen has not been determined. No much larger clonotype is one base removed from it; base qualities were not supplied.

Library preparation employed PCR. TCRdb names Illumina HiSeq 4000 as the instrument used. The TCR beta-chain CDR3 region of each patient was profiled by high-throughput sequencing. The source study handled its data this way. CDR3 differences across clinicopathological groups were used to build a classifier for discriminating distant-metastatic papillary thyroid cancer patients. The Shannon index was used to assess repertoire diversity, and the Morisita-Horn index was used to assess tumor-blood repertoire similarity. TCRdb applied fastp at Q25 and MiXCR to the public reads, then kept only in-frame beta chains. TCRdb's processing, not the authors', yielded these V and J calls. The sample has almost 7,500 clones on record, approximately 30% of them singletons. The ten top clones hold 20% to 30% of the sample. None of the patients had been given any treatment before thyroid surgery. Using T-cell receptor beta sequencing, the study looked back at clinical samples from patients collected from the early 2010s to the late 2010s.

CDR1 DFQATT and CDR2 SNEGSKA are derived from the germline V gene (reference sequence). For this chain, trimming is 2 bases at the V end and 0 bases at the J end, and the number of junction bases without a gene match is 4. The CDR3 runs 14 residues from the cysteine to the phenylalanine. The retained sequence is limited to the CDR3, 42 bases, with the frame set at the first base. Recombination joined TRBV20-1 with TRBJ2-7; TRBD1 agrees with 7 junctional bases. Sequencing input: adjacent normal tissue. This clonotype was obtained from a male donor with papillary thyroid cancer or a benign thyroid nodule (not recorded which). Some clones in this sample may be carry-over from other donors' samples. The nucleotides are TGCAGTGCTAGACTCCGGGACAGCTCCTACGAGCAGTACTTC. This translates into CSARLRDSSYEQYF.